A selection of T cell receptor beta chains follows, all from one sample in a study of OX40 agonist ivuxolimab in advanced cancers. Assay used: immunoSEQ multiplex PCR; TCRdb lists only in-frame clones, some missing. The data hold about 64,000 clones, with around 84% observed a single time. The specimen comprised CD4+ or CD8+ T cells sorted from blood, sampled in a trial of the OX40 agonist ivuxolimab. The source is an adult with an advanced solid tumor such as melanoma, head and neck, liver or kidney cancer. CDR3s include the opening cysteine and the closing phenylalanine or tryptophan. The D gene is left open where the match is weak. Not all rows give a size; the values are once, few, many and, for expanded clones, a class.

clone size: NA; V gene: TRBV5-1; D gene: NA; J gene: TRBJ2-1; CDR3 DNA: TGCGCCAGCAGCTTGGCCGGACCTCCAGTTTGGAATGAGCAGTTCTTC; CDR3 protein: CASSLAGPPVWNEQFF
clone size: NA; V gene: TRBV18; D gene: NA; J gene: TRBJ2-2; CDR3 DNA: TGTGCCAGCTCAGGGGGCACCGGGGAGCTGTTTTTT; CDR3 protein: CASSGGTGELFF
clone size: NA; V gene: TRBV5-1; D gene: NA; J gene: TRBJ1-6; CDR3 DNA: TGCGCCAGCAGCTCAGACGCGGGGTCACCCCTCCACTTT; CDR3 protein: CASSSDAGSPLHF
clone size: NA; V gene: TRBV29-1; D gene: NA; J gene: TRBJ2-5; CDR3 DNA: TGCAGCTCTGACAAGAGAACCCAGTACTTC; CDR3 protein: CSSDKRTQYF
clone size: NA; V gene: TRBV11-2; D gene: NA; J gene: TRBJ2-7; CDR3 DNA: TGTGCCAGCAGCCAGGAACGGACTACCTACGAGCAGTACTTC; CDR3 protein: CASSQERTTYEQYF
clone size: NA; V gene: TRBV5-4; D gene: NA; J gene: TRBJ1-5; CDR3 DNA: TGTGCCAGCAACTTACCGAATCAGCCCCAGCATTTT; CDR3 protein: CASNLPNQPQHF
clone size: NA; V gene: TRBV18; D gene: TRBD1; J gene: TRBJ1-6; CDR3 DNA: TGTGCCAGCTCACCAAAGGGACAGGGGGCGCCCCCAGCGAGCTCCTATAATTCACCCCTCCACTTT; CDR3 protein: CASSPKGQGAPPASSYNSPLHF
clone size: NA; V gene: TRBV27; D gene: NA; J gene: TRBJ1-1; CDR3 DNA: TGTGCCAGCAGTTTCGTTGAAGCTTTCTTT; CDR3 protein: CASSFVEAFF
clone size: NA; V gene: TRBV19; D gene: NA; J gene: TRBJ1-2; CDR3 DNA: TGTGCCAGTAGTATATCTAACTATGGCTACACCTTC; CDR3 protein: CASSISNYGYTF
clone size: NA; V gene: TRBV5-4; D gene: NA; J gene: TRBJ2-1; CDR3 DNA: TGTGCCAGCAGCGGCGGGACCTCCTACAATGAGCAGTTCTTC; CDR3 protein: CASSGGTSYNEQFF
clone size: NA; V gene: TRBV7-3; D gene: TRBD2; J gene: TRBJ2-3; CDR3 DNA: TGTGCCAGCAGCGCGCGGGGGGGGCACGGCACAGATACGCAGTATTTT; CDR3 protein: CASSARGGHGTDTQYF
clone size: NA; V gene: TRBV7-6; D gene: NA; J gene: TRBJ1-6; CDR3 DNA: TGTGCCAGCAGCCTTAGGACTCAAGGCTCCTATAATTCACCCCTCCACTTT; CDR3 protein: CASSLRTQGSYNSPLHF
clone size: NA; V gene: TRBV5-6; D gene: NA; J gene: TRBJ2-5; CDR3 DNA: TGTGCCAGCAGCCCCCCCAGGTCCCAGGGTTCGTTAGAGACCCAGTACTTC; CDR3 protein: CASSPPRSQGSLETQYF
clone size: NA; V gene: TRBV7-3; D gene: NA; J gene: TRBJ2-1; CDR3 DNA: TGTGCCAGCAGCTTAATGGGAGAGGACTATGATGAGCAGTTCTTC; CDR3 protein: CASSLMGEDYDEQFF
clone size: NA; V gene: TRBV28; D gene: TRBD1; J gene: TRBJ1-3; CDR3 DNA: TGTGCCAGCAGTTCCAGGCCCGGGACAGCCAAGTCCTCTGGAAACACCATATATTTT; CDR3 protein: CASSSRPGTAKSSGNTIYF
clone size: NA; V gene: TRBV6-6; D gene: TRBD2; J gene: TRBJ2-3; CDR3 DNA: TGTGCCAGCCGGGCGGGAGGAGGAGATACGCAGTATTTT; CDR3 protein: CASRAGGGDTQYF
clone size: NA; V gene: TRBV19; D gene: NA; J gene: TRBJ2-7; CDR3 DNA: TGTGCCAGCCGCGCCAGGTGGAATTACGAGCAGTACTTC; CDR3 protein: CASRARWNYEQYF
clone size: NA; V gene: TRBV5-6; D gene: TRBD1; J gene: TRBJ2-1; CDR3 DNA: TGTGCCAGCAGCGCCTACCGGGACAGCTCCTACAATGAGCAGTTCTTC; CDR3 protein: CASSAYRDSSYNEQFF
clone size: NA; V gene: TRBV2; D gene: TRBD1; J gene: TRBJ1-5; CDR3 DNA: TGTGCCAGCAGACAGGGGAGCAATCAGCCCCAGCATTTT; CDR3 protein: CASRQGSNQPQHF
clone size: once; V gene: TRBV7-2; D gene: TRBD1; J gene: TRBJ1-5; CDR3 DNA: TGTGCCAGCAGCTTAGGGTTAGGGACAGGGGTTATGCCCCAGCATTTT; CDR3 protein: CASSLGLGTGVMPQHF
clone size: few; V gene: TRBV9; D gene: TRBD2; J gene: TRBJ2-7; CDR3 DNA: TGTGCCAGCAGCGTAGGGGCTAGCGGAGACTCCTACGAGCAGTACTTC; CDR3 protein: CASSVGASGDSYEQYF
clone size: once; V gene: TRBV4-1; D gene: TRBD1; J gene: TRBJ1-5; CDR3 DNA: TGCGCCAGCAGCCACAACCCGCTGGACAGGGGAGGTGATCAGCCCCAGCATTTT; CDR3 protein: CASSHNPLDRGGDQPQHF
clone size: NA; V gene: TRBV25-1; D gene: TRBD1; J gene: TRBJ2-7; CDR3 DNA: TGTGCCAGCACCTCTGACAGGGGGGACGAGCAGTACTTC; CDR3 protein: CASTSDRGDEQYF
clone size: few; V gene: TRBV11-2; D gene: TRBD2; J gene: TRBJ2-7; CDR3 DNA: TGTGCCAGCAGCTCCCGACTAGCGGGAGATCCCCCCGAGCAGTACTTC; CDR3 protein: CASSSRLAGDPPEQYF